The subject of this entry is one T cell receptor beta chain. Which antigen it targets is not known. There are no base qualities to consult, and no much larger clone falls within one base. To prepare the library, the immunoSEQ multiplex PCR assay was applied. What TCRdb holds here is the immuneACCESS table cut down to in-frame rearrangements. Part of the clones is not present; checked against another copy, under half of the missing clones reflect an unresolved V gene, and the others are unexplained. Present in this sample are about 70,000 clones, approximately 87% of which were seen just once. The top ten hold approximately 2.3% of the sample. The source of the sample is a study of control samples from healthy donors and cancer patients (dated by TCRdb to 2020 to 2021). Per the germline V gene, MDHEN is the CDR1 and SYDVKM is the CDR2. From the cysteine up to the phenylalanine, the CDR3 has a length of 14 residues. Only the CDR3 portion is preserved as DNA: 42 bases, with reading frame beginning at the first base. After removal of 6 bases from V and 15 bases from J, the junction retains 8 bases not matched to a gene.

Sample: PBMCs. This clonotype was sampled from a woman aged 45-65 years with head and neck cancer. The chain employs TRBV28 and TRBJ2-1, with 16 bases aligning to TRBD2. DNA sequence: TGTGCCAGCAGACAGGGGACTAGCGGGGGGGGTCGGTTCTTC. Its protein is CASRQGTSGGGRFF.